This T cell receptor beta chain was found in a study of blood T cell repertoires in COVID-19. On the study more broadly: The samples span acute and convalescent COVID-19 from the United States, Italy and Spain. From T cells, B-cell-depleted T cells, or PBMCs came the material, which was cDNA or gDNA.

Methods used by the authors: Reference gene primer amplification gave nucleated cell count estimates. The table came from immunoSEQ multiplex PCR; TCRdb's copy has only in-frame clones and leaves some out. For V, J and clone size, that table is used; D and trimming come from the DNA. The table records 150,000 to 180,000 clones, less than 95% of them present only once. This TCR derives from a man aged 50 to 59 with acute or convalescent COVID-19. Sequenced material: peripheral blood.

The CDR3 sequence is CASSGGDRVETQYF. As DNA, the CDR3 is TGTGCCAGCAGCGGCGGGGACAGGGTTGAGACCCAGTACTTC. V usage is TRBV7-8 and J usage is TRBJ2-5; the match to TRBD1 covers 9 bases. The CDR3 loop spans 14 amino acids. V dropped 5 bases and J dropped 5; count of bases not matched to a gene: 6. Germline V CDR1 and CDR2: SGHVS, FQNEAQ.